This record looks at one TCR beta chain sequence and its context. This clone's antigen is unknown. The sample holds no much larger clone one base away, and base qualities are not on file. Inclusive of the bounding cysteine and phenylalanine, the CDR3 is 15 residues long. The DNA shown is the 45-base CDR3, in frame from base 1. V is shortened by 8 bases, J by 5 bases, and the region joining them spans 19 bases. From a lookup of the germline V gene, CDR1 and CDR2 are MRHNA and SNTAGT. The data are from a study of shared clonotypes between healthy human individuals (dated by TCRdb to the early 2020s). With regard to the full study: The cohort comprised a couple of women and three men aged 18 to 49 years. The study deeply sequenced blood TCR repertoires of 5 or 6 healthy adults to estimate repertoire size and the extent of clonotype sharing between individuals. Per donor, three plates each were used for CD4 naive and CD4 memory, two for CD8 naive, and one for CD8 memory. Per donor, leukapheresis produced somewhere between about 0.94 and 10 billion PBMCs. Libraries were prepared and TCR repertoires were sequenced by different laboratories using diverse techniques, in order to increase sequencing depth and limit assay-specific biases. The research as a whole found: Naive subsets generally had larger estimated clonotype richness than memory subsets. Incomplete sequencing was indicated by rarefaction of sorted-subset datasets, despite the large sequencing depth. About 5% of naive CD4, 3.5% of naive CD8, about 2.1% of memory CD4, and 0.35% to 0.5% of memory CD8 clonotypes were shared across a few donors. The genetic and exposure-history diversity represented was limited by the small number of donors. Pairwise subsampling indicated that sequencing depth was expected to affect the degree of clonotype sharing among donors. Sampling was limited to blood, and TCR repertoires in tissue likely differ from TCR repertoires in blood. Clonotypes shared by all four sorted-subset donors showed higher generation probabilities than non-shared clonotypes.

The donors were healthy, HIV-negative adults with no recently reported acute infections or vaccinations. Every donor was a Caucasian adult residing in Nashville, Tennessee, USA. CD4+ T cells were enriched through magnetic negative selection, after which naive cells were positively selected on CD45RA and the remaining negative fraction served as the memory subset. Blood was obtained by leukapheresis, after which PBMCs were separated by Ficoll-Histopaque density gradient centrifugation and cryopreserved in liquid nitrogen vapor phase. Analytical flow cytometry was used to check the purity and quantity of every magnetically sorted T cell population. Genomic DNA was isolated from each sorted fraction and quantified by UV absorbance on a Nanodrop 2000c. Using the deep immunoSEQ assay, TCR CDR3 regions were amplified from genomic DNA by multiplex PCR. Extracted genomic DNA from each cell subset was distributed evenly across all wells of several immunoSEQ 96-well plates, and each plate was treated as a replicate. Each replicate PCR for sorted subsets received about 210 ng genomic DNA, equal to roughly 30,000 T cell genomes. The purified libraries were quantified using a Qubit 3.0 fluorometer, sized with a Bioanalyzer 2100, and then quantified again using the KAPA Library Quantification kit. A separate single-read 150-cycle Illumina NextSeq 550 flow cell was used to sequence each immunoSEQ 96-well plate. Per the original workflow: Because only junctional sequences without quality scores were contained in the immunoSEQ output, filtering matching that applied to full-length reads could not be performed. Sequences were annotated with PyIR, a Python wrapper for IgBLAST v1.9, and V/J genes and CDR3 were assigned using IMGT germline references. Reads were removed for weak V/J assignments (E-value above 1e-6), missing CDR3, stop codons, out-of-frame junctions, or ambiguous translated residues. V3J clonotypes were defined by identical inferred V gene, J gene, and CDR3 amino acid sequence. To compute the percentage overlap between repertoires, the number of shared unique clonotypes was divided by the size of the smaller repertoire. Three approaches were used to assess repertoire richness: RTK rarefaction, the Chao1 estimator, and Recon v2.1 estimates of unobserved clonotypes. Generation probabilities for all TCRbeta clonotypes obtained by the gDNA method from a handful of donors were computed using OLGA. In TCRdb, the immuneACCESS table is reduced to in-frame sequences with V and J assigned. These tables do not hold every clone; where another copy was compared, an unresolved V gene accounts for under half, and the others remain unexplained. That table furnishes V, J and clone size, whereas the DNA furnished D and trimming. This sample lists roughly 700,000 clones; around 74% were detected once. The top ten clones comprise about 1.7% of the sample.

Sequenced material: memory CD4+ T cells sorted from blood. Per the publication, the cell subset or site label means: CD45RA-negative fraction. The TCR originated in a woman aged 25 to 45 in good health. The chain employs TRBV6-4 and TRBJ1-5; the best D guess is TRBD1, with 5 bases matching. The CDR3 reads CASPWYSGDHQPQHF. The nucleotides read TGTGCCAGCCCATGGTACAGTGGGGACCATCAGCCCCAGCATTTT.